The sequence of this TCR beta chain was determined in a study of T cell repertoires in cytomegalovirus infection. Study-wide context: CMV epitopes that were recently identified and HLA-C-restricted were used alongside well-studied HLA-B-restricted ones. Public signatures in TCR beta pointed to CMV infection and matching HLA type. Whole-study results and caveats: HLA-C-restricted CMV-specific TCR beta clonotypes were dominant in the ex vivo response. Summed frequency of shared TCR beta families picked out CMV carriers who also had the relevant HLA.

TCRdb re-analysed the reads in MiXCR, keeping a single row per CDR3 protein. The sample contains hundreds of thousands of distinct CDR3 sequences, about a third of which appear only once. The ends were cut back, 3 bases at V and 0 bases at J, with 14 bases in the middle. The CDR3 consists of 16 residues. CDR1 is KGHSH, CDR2 LQKENI, per germline. About this clonotype: The antigen is undetermined.

The chain combines TRBV18 with TRBJ1-2; no firm D call. This TCR was recovered from a human donor in good health (CMV status not recorded). Some clones in this sample may be carry-over from other donors' samples. Sequencing used cultured CD8+ T cells from PBMCs, obtained from culture after CMV antigen stimulation. The DNA for the CDR3 is TGTGCCAGCTCACCCCCTGTATGGATTTCTAACTATGGCTACACCTTC. This encodes CASSPPVWISNYGYTF.